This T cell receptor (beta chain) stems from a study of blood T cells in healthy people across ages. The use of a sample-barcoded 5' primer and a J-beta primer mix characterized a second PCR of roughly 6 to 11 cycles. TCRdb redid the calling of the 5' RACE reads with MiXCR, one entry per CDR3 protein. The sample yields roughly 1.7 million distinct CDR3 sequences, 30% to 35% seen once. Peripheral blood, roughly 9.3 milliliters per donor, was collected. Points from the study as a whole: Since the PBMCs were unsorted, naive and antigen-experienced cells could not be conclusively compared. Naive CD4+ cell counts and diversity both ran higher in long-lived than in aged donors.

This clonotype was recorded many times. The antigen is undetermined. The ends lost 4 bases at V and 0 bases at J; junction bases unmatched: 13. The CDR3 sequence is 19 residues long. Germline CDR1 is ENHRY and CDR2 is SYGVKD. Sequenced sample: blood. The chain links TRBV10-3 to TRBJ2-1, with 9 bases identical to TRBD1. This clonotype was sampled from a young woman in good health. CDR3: CAISGGTGRGANSYNEQFF. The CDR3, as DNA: TGTGCCATCAGTGGTGGGACAGGGAGAGGGGCAAACTCCTACAATGAGCAGTTCTTC.